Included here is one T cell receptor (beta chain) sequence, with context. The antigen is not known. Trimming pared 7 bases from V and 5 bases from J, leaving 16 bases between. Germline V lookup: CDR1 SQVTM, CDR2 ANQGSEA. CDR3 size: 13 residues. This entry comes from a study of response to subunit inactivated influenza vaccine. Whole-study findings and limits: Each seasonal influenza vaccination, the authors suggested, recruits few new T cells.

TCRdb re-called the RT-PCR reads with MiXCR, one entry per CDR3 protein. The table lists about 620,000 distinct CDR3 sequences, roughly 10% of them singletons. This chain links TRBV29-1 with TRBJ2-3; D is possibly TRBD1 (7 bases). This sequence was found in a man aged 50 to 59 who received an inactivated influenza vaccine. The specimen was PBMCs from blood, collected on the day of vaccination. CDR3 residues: CSGSGDSGDTQYF. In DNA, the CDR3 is TGCAGCGGCTCGGGGGACAGCGGAGATACGCAGTATTTT.